A single sample gave rise to the 11 T cell receptor beta chains below, sequenced in a study of cytotoxic CD8 clonotypes in ibrutinib-treated CLL. The table came from immunoSEQ multiplex PCR; TCRdb's copy has only in-frame clones and leaves some out. Of under 200,000 clones listed, roughly 80% are singletons. The sequenced sample was PBMCs, obtained after 24 months of ibrutinib treatment. The receptors shown here come from a human donor with chronic lymphocytic leukemia.

The chain has TRBV18 and TRBJ1-3; 8 bases match TRBD1. The CDR3 runs to 14 residues. Germline trimming cut 2 bases from V and 6 bases from J; bases unmatched to any gene: 3. CDR1 is KGHSH, CDR2 LQKENI, per germline. The CDR3 here is CASSPWTGLNTIYF. The CDR3 nucleotides are TGTGCCAGCTCACCATGGACAGGGTTAAACACCATATATTTT.

This chain joins TRBV2 and TRBJ1-1; D ambiguous. CDR3 length: 13 residues. CDR1 is SNHLY and CDR2 is FYNNEI in the germline V gene. V was clipped by 6 bases and J by 2 bases, with 10 bases between them. The CDR3 reads CASRGSGNTEAFF. The CDR3 coding sequence is TGTGCCAGCAGAGGATCGGGAAACACTGAAGCTTTCTTT.

This clone was found a few times. J is TRBJ2-1 and V is TRBV4-3; 8 nucleotides line up with TRBD1. Germline V CDR1 and CDR2: LGHNA, YSLEER. The CDR3 is 16 amino acids. Trimming at V came to 3 bases and at J to 9 bases, leaving 13 bases not matched to a gene. For the CDR3, the DNA is TGCGCCAGCAGCCAGGGGGAGGACAGGGTGGGTTCTGAGCAGTTCTTC. Protein product: CASSQGEDRVGSEQFF.

This chain's CDR3 is CASSLAGEYTDTQYF. For the CDR3, the DNA is TGTGCCAGCAGCTTAGCAGGAGAATACACAGATACGCAGTATTTT. This rearrangement joins TRBV7-2 to TRBJ2-3, with D hard to call. This CDR3 contains 15 residues. V was cut by 0 bases and J by 2 bases, with 9 bases left in between. In germline, CDR1 is SGHTA, CDR2 FQGNSA.

This chain connects TRBV15 to TRBJ2-7; no clear D. V shed 3 bases and J shed 6 bases, with 6 bases lying between them. The V gene's germline CDR1 is LNHNV and CDR2 YYDKDF (reference sequence). CDR3 length: 11 amino acids. The chain's CDR3 is CATSSIREQYF. The CDR3 region has the DNA TGTGCCACCAGCAGTATCCGCGAGCAGTACTTC.

V usage is TRBV14 and J usage is TRBJ2-2; D is undetermined. V was trimmed by 4 bases and J by 4 bases, leaving 10 bases between them. Germline loops: CDR1 SGHDN, CDR2 FVKESK. This CDR3 has 14 amino acids. In DNA form, the CDR3 reads TGTGCCAGCAGCCGCTACGTCCCCACCGGGGAGCTGTTTTTT. It is translated as CASSRYVPTGELFF.

The chain has TRBV11-1 and TRBJ1-1; D is unresolved. From germline, CDR1 is SGHAT and CDR2 FQDESV (reference sequence). The CDR3 totals 15 residues. The V gene lost 5 bases and the J gene lost 2 bases, with 15 bases spanning the gap. This chain's CDR3 is CASSGSISGNTEAFF. The CDR3 coding sequence is TGTGCCAGCAGCGGGTCGATCTCGGGAAACACTGAAGCTTTCTTT.

V and J are TRBV6-1 and TRBJ2-7; TRBD1 might be the D (6 bases). This CDR3 region has 16 residues. V was cut by 2 bases and J by 1 base, with 15 bases left in between. Germline loops: CDR1 MNHNS, CDR2 SASEGT. The CDR3 DNA sequence: TGTGCCAGCAGTGAAAAGGACAGATGGAAGTCCTACGAGCAGTACTTC. This encodes CASSEKDRWKSYEQYF.

The V gene is TRBV7-2, the J gene TRBJ1-1; D is possibly TRBD1 (5 bases). Germline values: CDR1 SGHTA, CDR2 FQGNSA. Trimming took off 5 bases at V and 10 bases at J, with 20 bases between the two ends. The CDR3 runs to 14 residues. The CDR3 DNA reads as TGTGCCAGCAGCACCCCCGGGTCAACCGGGGGAGCTTTCTTT. Its translation is CASSTPGSTGGAFF.

The chain links TRBV9 to TRBJ2-6; D not certain. Germline V gives CDR1 SGDLS, CDR2 YYNGEE. V was pared by 4 bases and J by 2 bases, with 13 bases between. The CDR3 spans 16 residues. Here the CDR3 reads CASSLQLGTGANVLTF. CDR3 DNA: TGTGCCAGCAGCCTCCAATTGGGGACTGGGGCCAACGTCCTGACTTTC.

This clone showed up just once. The DNA for the CDR3 is TGTGCCTTCGATAGACAGGGACGATATGGCTACACCTTC. As protein: CAFDRQGRYGYTF. V usage is TRBV30 and J usage is TRBJ1-2; TRBD1 aligns across 7 bases. The CDR3 contains 13 residues. Germline CDR1 reads GTSNPN; CDR2 reads SVGIG (reference sequence). V dropped 7 bases and J dropped 5; count of bases not matched to a gene: 10.